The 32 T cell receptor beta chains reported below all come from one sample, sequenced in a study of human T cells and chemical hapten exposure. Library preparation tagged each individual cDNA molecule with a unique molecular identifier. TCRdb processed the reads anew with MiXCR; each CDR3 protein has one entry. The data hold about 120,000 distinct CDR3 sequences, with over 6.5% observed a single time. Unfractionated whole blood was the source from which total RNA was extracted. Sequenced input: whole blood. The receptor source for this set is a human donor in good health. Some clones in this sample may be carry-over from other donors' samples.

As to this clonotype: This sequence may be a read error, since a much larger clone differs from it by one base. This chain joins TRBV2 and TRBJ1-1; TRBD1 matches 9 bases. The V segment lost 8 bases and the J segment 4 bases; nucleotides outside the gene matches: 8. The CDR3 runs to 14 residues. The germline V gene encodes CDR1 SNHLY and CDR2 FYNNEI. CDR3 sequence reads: CASQNETGGTEAFF. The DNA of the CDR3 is TGTGCCAGCCAAAACGAGACAGGGGGCACTGAAGCTTTCTTT.

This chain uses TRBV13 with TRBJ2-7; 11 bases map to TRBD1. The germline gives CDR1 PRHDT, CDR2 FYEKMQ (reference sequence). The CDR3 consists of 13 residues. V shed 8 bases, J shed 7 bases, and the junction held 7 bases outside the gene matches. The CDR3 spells CASGPGQGGEQYF. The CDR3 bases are TGTGCCAGCGGTCCGGGACAGGGGGGAGAGCAGTACTTC.

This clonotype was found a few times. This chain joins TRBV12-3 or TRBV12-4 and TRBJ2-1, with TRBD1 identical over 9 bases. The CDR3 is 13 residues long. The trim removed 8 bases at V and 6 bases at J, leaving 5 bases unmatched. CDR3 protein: CASGGQGPNEQFF. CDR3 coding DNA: TGTGCCAGCGGGGGACAGGGACCCAATGAGCAGTTCTTC.

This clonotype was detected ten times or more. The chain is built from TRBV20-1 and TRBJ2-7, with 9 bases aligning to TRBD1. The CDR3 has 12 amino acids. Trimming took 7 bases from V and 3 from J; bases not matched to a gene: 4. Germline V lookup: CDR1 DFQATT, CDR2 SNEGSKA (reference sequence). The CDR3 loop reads CSGKGQGYEQYF. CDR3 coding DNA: TGCAGTGGGAAGGGACAGGGCTACGAGCAGTACTTC.

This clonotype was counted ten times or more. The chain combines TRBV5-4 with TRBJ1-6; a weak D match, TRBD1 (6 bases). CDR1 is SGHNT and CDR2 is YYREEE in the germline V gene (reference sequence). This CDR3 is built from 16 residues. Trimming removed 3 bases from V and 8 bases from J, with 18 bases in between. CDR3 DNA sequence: TGTGCCAGCAGCTCAAGGATGCAGGGGAGGGATTCACCCCTCCACTTT. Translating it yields CASSSRMQGRDSPLHF.

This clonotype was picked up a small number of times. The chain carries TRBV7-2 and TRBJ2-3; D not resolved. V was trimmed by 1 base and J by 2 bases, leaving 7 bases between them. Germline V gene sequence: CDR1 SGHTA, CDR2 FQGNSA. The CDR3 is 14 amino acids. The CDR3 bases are TGTGCCAGCAGCTTAGTAGCAGACACAGATACGCAGTATTTT. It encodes CASSLVADTDTQYF.

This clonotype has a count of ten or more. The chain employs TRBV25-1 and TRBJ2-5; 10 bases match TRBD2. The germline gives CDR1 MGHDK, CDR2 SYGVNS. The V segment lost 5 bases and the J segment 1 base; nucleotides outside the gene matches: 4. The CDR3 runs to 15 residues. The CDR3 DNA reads TGTGCCAGCAGTCTTCGACTAGCGGGCCAAGAGACCCAGTACTTC. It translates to CASSLRLAGQETQYF.

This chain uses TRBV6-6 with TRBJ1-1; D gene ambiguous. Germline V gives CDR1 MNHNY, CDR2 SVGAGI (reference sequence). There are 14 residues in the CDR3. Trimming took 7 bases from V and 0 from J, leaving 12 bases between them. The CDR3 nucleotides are TGTGCCAGCACCCACTTAGGTATGAACACTGAAGCTTTCTTT. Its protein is CASTHLGMNTEAFF.

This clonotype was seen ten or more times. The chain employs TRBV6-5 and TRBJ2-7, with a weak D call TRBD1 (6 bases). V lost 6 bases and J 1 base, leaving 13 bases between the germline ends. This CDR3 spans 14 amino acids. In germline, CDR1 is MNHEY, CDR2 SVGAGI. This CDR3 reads CASSPRTVSYEQYF. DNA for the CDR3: TGTGCCAGCAGCCCACGGACAGTTTCCTACGAGCAGTACTTC.

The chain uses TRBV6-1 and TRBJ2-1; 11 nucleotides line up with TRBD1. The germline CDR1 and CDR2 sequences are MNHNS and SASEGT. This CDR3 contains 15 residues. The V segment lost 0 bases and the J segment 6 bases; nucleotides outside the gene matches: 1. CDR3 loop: CASSEAGTGGNEQFF. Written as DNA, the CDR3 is TGTGCCAGCAGTGAAGCAGGGACAGGGGGCAATGAGCAGTTCTTC.

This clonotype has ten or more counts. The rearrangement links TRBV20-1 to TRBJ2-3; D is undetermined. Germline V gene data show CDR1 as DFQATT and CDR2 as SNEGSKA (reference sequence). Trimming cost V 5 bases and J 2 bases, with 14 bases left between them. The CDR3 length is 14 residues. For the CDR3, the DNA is TGCAGTGCTGGGAATGTACCGTACACAGATACGCAGTATTTT. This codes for CSAGNVPYTDTQYF.

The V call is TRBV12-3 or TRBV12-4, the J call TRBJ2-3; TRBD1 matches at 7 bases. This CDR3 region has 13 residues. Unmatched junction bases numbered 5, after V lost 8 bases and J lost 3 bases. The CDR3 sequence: CASGSTGTDTQYF. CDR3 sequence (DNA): TGTGCCAGCGGCTCGACAGGGACAGATACGCAGTATTTT.

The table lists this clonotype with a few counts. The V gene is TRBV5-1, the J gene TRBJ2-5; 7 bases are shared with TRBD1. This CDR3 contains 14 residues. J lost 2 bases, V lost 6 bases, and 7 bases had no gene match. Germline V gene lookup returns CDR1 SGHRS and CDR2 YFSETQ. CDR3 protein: CASNIGGTQETQYF. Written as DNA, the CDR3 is TGCGCCAGCAATATAGGGGGCACTCAAGAGACCCAGTACTTC.

CDR3 in DNA: TGTGCCAGCTCAGAACGGGACGGCAGCACAGATACGCAGTATTTT. Its translation is CASSERDGSTDTQYF. V is TRBV18 and J is TRBJ2-3; D may be TRBD1 or TRBD2 (5 bases each). Trimming removed 5 bases from V and 0 bases from J, with 12 bases in between. In germline, CDR1 is KGHSH, CDR2 LQKENI. CDR3 size: 15 residues.

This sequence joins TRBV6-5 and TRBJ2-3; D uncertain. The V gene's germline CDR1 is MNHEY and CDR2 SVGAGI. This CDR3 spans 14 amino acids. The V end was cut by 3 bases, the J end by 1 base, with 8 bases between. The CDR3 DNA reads TGTGCCAGCAGTTATGCTGGAGGCACAGATACGCAGTATTTT. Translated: CASSYAGGTDTQYF.

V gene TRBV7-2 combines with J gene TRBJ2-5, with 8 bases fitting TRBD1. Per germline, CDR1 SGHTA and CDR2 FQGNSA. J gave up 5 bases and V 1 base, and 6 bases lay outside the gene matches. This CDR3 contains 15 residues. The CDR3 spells CASSLDGRGLETQYF. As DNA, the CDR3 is TGTGCCAGCAGCTTAGACGGCAGGGGGCTGGAGACCCAGTACTTC. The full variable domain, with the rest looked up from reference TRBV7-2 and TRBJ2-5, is GAGVSQSPSNKVTEKGKDVELRCDPISGHTALYWYRQSLGQGLEFLIYFQGNSAPDKSGLPSDRFSAERTGGSVSTLTIQRTQQEDSAVYLCASSLDGRGLETQYFGPGTRLLVL.

The CDR3 DNA reads TGTGCCAGCAGCCAAGATCGACGGCCCAAGGAGCAGTTCTTC. This sequence encodes CASSQDRRPKEQFF. The J gene is TRBJ2-1, the V gene TRBV14; no firm D call. Germline V gene sequence: CDR1 SGHDN, CDR2 FVKESK. There are 14 residues in the CDR3. Trimming pared 0 bases from V and 10 bases from J, leaving 13 bases between.

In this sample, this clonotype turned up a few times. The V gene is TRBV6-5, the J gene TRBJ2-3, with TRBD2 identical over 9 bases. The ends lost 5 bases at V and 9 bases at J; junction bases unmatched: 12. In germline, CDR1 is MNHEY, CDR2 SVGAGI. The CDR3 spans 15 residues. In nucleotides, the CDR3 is TGTGCCAGCAGTCCACTGGCGGGGGGGCTCTCAACGCAGTATTTT. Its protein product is CASSPLAGGLSTQYF.

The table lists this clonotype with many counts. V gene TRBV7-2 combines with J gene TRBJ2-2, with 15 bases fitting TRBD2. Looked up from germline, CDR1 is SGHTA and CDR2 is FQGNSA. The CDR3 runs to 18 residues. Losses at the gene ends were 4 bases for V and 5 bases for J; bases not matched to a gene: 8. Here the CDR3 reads CASSWTSGGALGTGELFF. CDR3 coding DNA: TGTGCCAGCAGCTGGACTAGCGGGGGGGCCTTAGGAACCGGGGAGCTGTTTTTT. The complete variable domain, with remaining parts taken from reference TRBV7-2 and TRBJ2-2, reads GAGVSQSPSNKVTEKGKDVELRCDPISGHTALYWYRQSLGQGLEFLIYFQGNSAPDKSGLPSDRFSAERTGGSVSTLTIQRTQQEDSAVYLCASSWTSGGALGTGELFFGEGSRLTVL.

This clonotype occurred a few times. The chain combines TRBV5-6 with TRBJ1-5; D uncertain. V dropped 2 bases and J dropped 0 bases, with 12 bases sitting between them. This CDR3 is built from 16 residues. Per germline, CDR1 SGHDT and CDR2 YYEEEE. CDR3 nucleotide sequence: TGTGCCAGCAGCTTAGCGGGCCAACGTAGCAATCAGCCCCAGCATTTT. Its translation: CASSLAGQRSNQPQHF. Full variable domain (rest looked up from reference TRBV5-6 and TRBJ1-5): DAGVTQSPTHLIKTRGQQVTLRCSPKSGHDTVSWYQQALGQGPQFIFQYYEEEERQRGNFPDRFSGHQFPNYSSELNVNALLLGDSALYLCASSLAGQRSNQPQHFGDGTRLSIL.

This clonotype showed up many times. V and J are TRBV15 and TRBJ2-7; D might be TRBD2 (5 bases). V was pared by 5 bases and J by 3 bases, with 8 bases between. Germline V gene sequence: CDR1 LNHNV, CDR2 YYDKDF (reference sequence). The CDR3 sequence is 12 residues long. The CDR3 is CATSARGYEQYF. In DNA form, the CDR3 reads TGTGCCACCAGCGCTCGGGGCTACGAGCAGTACTTC.

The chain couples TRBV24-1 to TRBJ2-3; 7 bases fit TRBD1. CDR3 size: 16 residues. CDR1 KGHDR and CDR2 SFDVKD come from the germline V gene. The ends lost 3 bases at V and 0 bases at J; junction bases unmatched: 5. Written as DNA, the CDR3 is TGTGCCACCAGTGATCCCGGGACAGAAAGCACAGATACGCAGTATTTT. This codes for CATSDPGTESTDTQYF.

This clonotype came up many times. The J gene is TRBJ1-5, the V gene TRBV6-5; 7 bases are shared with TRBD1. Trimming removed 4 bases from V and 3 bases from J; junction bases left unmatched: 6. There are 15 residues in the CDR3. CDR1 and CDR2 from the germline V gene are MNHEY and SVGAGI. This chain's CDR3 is CASSSTGLFNQPQHF. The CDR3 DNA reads TGTGCCAGCAGTTCGACAGGGCTATTCAATCAGCCCCAGCATTTT.

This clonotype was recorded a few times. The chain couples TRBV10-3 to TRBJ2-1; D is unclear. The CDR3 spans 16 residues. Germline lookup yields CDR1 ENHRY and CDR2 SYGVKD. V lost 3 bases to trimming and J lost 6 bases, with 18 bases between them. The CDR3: CAISDRGSGVGNEQFF. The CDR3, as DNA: TGTGCCATCAGTGATCGAGGTTCTGGGGTGGGCAATGAGCAGTTCTTC.

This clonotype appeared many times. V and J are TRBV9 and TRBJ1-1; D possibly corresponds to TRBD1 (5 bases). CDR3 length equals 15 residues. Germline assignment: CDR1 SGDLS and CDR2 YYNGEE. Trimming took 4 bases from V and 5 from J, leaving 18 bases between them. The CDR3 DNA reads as TGTGCCAGCAGCCGCGCGGGGGGGTTGAGGACTGAAGCTTTCTTT. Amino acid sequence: CASSRAGGLRTEAFF.

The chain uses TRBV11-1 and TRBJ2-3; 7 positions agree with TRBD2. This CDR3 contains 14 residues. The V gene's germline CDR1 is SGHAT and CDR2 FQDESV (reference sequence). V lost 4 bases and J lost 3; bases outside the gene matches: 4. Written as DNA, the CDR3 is TGTGCCAGCAGCTGGGCGGGGGAGACAGATACGCAGTATTTT. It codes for CASSWAGETDTQYF.

The CDR3 nucleotides read TGTGCCAGCTCTTTTCCGGACAGTATCACAGATACGCAGTATTTT. It is translated as CASSFPDSITDTQYF. The genes are TRBV5-4 and TRBJ2-3, with D possibly TRBD1 on 6 matching bases. This CDR3 region has 15 residues. The V gene's germline CDR1 is SGHNT and CDR2 YYREEE (reference sequence). Trimming pared 7 bases from V and 2 bases from J, leaving 17 bases between.

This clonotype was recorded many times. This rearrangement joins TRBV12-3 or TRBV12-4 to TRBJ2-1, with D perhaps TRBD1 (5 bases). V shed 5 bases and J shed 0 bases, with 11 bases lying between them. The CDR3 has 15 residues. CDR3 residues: CASSPRQSSYNEQFF. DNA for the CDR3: TGTGCCAGCAGTCCGCGACAGAGCTCCTACAATGAGCAGTTCTTC.

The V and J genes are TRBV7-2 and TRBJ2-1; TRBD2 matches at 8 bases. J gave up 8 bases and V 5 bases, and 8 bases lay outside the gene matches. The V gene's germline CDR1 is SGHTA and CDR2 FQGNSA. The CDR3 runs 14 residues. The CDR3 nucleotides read TGTGCCAGCAGCGCTGGACTAGCAGCTGATGAGCAGTTCTTC. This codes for CASSAGLAADEQFF. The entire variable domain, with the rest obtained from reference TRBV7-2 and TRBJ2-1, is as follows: GAGVSQSPSNKVTEKGKDVELRCDPISGHTALYWYRQSLGQGLEFLIYFQGNSAPDKSGLPSDRFSAERTGGSVSTLTIQRTQQEDSAVYLCASSAGLAADEQFFGPGTRLTVL.

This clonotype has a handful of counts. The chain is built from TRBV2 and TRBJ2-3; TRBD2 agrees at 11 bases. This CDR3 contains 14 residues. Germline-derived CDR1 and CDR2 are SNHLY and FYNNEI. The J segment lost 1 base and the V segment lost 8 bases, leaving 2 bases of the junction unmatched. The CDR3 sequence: CASRGLAGTDTQYF. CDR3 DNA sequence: TGTGCCAGCCGGGGACTAGCGGGCACAGATACGCAGTATTTT.

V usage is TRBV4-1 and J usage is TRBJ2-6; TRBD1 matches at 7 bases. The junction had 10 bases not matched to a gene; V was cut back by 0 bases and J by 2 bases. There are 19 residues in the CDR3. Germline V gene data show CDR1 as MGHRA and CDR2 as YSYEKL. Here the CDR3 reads CASSQEGKGAITGANVLTF. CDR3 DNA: TGCGCCAGCAGCCAAGAAGGCAAGGGGGCAATAACTGGGGCCAACGTCCTGACTTTC.

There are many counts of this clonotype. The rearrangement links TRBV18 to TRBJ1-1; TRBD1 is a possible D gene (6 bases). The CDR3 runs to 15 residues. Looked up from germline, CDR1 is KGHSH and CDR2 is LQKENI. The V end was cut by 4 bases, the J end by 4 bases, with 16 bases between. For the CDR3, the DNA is TGTGCCAGCTCACGGGGGACACCCGGGACCACTGAAGCTTTCTTT. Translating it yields CASSRGTPGTTEAFF.